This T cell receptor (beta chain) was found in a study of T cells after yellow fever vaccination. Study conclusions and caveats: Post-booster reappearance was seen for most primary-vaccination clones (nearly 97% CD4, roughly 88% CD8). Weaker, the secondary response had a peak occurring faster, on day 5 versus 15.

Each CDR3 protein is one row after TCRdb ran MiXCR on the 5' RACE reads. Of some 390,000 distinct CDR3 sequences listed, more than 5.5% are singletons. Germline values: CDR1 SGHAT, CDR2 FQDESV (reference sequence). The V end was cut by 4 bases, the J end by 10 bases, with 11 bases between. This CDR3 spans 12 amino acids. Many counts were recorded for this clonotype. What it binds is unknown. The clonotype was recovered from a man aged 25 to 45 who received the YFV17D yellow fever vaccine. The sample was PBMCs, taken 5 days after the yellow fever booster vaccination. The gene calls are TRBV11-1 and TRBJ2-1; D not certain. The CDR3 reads CASSSHRAEQFF. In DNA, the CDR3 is TGTGCCAGCAGCTCCCATAGGGCGGAGCAGTTCTTC.